These 26 T cell receptor beta chains were sequenced from one sample in a study of spatial heterogeneity in lung cancer. Study findings and constraints: One measure, the expanded intratumoral alpha and beta TCR count, tracked tumor mutation counts.

Antigens for these TCRs are unknown. Indicated time point: sample taken at primary tumor resection. Each CDR3 protein gets one entry after TCRdb re-called the 5' RACE reads with MiXCR. Among under 4,000 distinct CDR3 sequences listed, roughly 6.1% were seen once. This sample comprised lung tumor tissue, obtained at surgery. The source of these receptors is a male donor with early-stage non-small cell lung cancer.

About this clonotype: A much bigger clone sits one base away, suggesting this may be a read error. The chain joins TRBV11-2 to TRBJ2-7; D is perhaps TRBD1 (5 bases). Germline CDR1 SGHAT, CDR2 FQNNGV. V was clipped by 5 bases and J by 2 bases, with 13 bases between them. The CDR3 has 14 amino acids. CDR3: CASSAYRLTYEQYF. The CDR3 nucleotides read TGTGCCAGCAGCGCCTACAGGCTTACCTACGAGCAGTACTTC.

This clonotype counts as medium-sized. The chain recombines TRBV29-1 with TRBJ1-2; TRBD1 matches at 11 bases. V trimming: 3 bases; J trimming: 4 bases; junction bases outside the gene matches: 7. The CDR3 totals 15 residues. CDR1 and CDR2 (germline): SQVTM, ANQGSEA. This CDR3 is CSVDFGQGASYGYTF. As DNA, the CDR3 is TGCAGCGTTGATTTTGGACAGGGGGCAAGCTATGGCTACACCTTC.

In its sample, this clonotype was seen many times. The chain is built from TRBV2 and TRBJ2-3, with D perhaps TRBD1 (5 bases). Germline-derived CDR1 and CDR2 are SNHLY and FYNNEI. The germline V and J ends were trimmed by 3 bases and 8 bases, with 6 bases remaining between them. This CDR3 is 11 amino acids long. The CDR3 is CASSDRVTQYF. The CDR3 DNA sequence: TGTGCCAGCAGTGACAGGGTTACGCAGTATTTT.

This clonotype was found a few times. This chain joins TRBV28 and TRBJ2-1, with D perhaps matching TRBD1 or TRBD2 (5 bases each). CDR1 and CDR2 from the germline V gene are MDHEN and SYDVKM. V dropped 7 bases and J dropped 9 bases, with 19 bases sitting between them. The CDR3 is made up of 14 amino acids. DNA for the CDR3: TGTGCCAGCATGGGGTGGGGGTATACGAGTGAGCAGTTCTTC. This gives the protein CASMGWGYTSEQFF.

The chain uses TRBV6-5 and TRBJ2-1; 9 nucleotides agree with TRBD1. CDR1 and CDR2 from the germline V gene are MNHEY and SVGAGI. V lost 4 bases, J lost 4 bases, and 5 bases stayed unmatched. This CDR3 region has 15 residues. Here the CDR3 DNA reads TGTGCCAGCAGTTTCCGGGACAGGGAGTACAATGAGCAGTTCTTC. Its translation: CASSFRDREYNEQFF.

This clonotype counts as medium-sized. The chain links TRBV5-1 to TRBJ2-2; 11 bases align to TRBD2. With V trimmed by 4 bases and J by 5 bases, 4 bases remained unmatched. The CDR3 is made up of 15 amino acids. Germline V lookup: CDR1 SGHRS, CDR2 YFSETQ. CDR3 sequence (DNA): TGCGCCAGCAGCCTTCTAGCGGGAGGAACCGGGGAGCTGTTTTTT. It translates to CASSLLAGGTGELFF.

Judged by abundance, this clonotype is medium-sized. The gene calls are TRBV12-3 or TRBV12-4 and TRBJ1-1, with D tentatively TRBD1 (6 bases). CDR3 size: 13 residues. V lost 5 bases and J lost 4, with 11 bases in between. The CDR3 loop is CASSTGRITEAFF. CDR3 DNA: TGTGCCAGCAGTACAGGGCGGATCACTGAAGCTTTCTTT.

In its sample, this clonotype is medium-sized (0.01 to 0.1%). The J gene is TRBJ2-2, the V gene TRBV11-2; D unclear. This CDR3 region has 18 residues. Between the trimmed V and J ends, which lost 1 base and 5 bases, there was a span of 20 bases. Germline V lookup: CDR1 SGHAT, CDR2 FQNNGV. The CDR3 is CASSLANRGPTRTGELFF. The DNA for the CDR3 is TGTGCCAGCAGCTTAGCCAATAGAGGACCAACAAGGACCGGGGAGCTGTTTTTT.

By its share, this clonotype is large. The chain carries TRBV5-4 and TRBJ2-6; D not resolved. Trimming removed 4 bases at V and 0 bases at J, with 8 bases between. The CDR3 runs 15 residues. Germline lookup yields CDR1 SGHNT and CDR2 YYREEE (reference sequence). This CDR3 is CASSPGNSGANVLTF. CDR3 DNA sequence: TGTGCCAGCAGCCCCGGCAACTCTGGGGCCAACGTCCTGACTTTC.

This clonotype is medium-sized (0.01 to 0.1%) within its sample. The CDR3 bases are TGTGCCATCAGTGGAGGGGGAAACTATGGCTACACCTTC. As protein: CAISGGGNYGYTF. The chain carries TRBV10-3 and TRBJ1-2; D is perhaps TRBD1 (6 bases). The germline CDR1 and CDR2 sequences are ENHRY and SYGVKD. V shed 4 bases and J shed 2 bases, with 8 bases lying between them. The CDR3 runs to 13 residues.

This clonotype is deemed medium-sized. This rearrangement joins TRBV20-1 to TRBJ1-2, with 7 bases aligning to TRBD1. The trim removed 3 bases at V and 2 bases at J, leaving 3 bases unmatched. Looked up from germline, CDR1 is DFQATT and CDR2 is SNEGSKA (reference sequence). CDR3 length equals 13 residues. In DNA form, the CDR3 reads TGCAGTGCTAGCCGGGGACAGAACTATGGCTACACCTTC. It encodes CSASRGQNYGYTF.

This clonotype is medium-sized (0.01 to 0.1%) by share. This rearrangement joins TRBV6-1 to TRBJ1-1; 7 nucleotides align to TRBD1. The CDR3 is 15 amino acids. In germline, CDR1 is MNHNS, CDR2 SASEGT. V shed 6 bases, J shed 0 bases, and the junction held 7 bases outside the gene matches. CDR3 DNA sequence: TGTGCCAGCAGGGACGACAGGGTAATGAACACTGAAGCTTTCTTT. Its protein is CASRDDRVMNTEAFF.

This clonotype is classed as large. The rearrangement links TRBV12-5 to TRBJ2-5; D gene uncertain. The length of the CDR3 is 13 residues. Germline CDR1 and CDR2: LGHNT and FRNRAP. V was clipped by 2 bases and J by 4 bases, with 8 bases between them. Here the CDR3 DNA reads TGTGCTAGTGGTTTGATGGACGGAGAGACCCAGTACTTC. Amino acids: CASGLMDGETQYF.

The chain carries TRBV28 and TRBJ2-2; the D is unclear. There are 15 residues in the CDR3. V shed 7 bases and J shed 3 bases, with 15 bases lying between them. CDR1 is MDHEN and CDR2 is SYDVKM in the germline V gene. The CDR3 DNA reads TGTGCCAGCATAACACGGAACGGGTACACCGGGGAGCTGTTTTTT. This codes for CASITRNGYTGELFF.

This clonotype counts as medium-sized. The chain is built from TRBV15 and TRBJ2-5; possibly TRBD1 for D (5 bases). The V end was cut by 1 base, the J end by 5 bases, with 11 bases between. The CDR3 is 14 amino acids. The germline CDR1 and CDR2 sequences are LNHNV and YYDKDF (reference sequence). CDR3 protein: CATSRAPGLETQYF. The DNA for the CDR3 is TGTGCCACCAGCAGAGCACCAGGGTTGGAGACCCAGTACTTC.

This clonotype is deemed medium-sized. The chain uses TRBV5-1 and TRBJ1-2; the D gene is possibly TRBD1 (5 bases). CDR3 length: 13 residues. Germline CDR1 reads SGHRS; CDR2 reads YFSETQ. The ends were cut back, 3 bases at V and 8 bases at J, with 14 bases in the middle. The CDR3 nucleotides read TGCGCCAGCAGCTCAGGGCTCCAATACGGCTACACCTTC. Encoded protein: CASSSGLQYGYTF.

This clonotype was detected ten times or more. The chain joins TRBV6-1 to TRBJ1-3, with D hard to call. The CDR3 has 17 residues. CDR1 and CDR2 (germline): MNHNS, SASEGT. Trimming left V 6 bases short and J 3 bases short, with 21 bases between. The DNA of the CDR3 is TGTGCCAGCAGGGGAGTGTGGAATACTCTTTATGGAAACACCATATATTTT. This gives the protein CASRGVWNTLYGNTIYF.

This clonotype was counted only a few times. The chain carries TRBV28 and TRBJ1-5; a weak D match, TRBD1 (5 bases). Looked up from germline, CDR1 is MDHEN and CDR2 is SYDVKM. The CDR3 is 15 amino acids. The V end lost 2 bases, the J end lost 6 bases, and 14 bases lay between the germline ends. This CDR3 is CASSLNGRGSQPQHF. The CDR3 DNA reads as TGTGCCAGCAGTTTAAACGGGAGGGGCAGTCAGCCCCAGCATTTT.

This clonotype was observed at least ten times. This rearrangement joins TRBV6-6 to TRBJ2-5; TRBD2 might be the D (7 bases). The CDR3 is made up of 14 amino acids. Germline V gene data show CDR1 as MNHNY and CDR2 as SVGAGI (reference sequence). V lost 7 bases and J lost 3, with 15 bases in between. The CDR3 reads CASTPQGGKETQYF. In nucleotides, the CDR3 is TGTGCCAGCACTCCACAGGGAGGGAAAGAGACCCAGTACTTC.

By frequency in the sample, this clonotype is medium-sized. The CDR3 loop is CASSPARGPTTDTQYF. DNA for the CDR3: TGTGCCAGCAGTCCCGCCCGGGGGCCTACCACAGATACGCAGTATTTT. The rearrangement links TRBV6-2 or TRBV6-3 to TRBJ2-3; D could derive from TRBD1 or TRBD2 (6 bases each). The V gene's germline CDR1 is MNHEY and CDR2 SVGEGT. The CDR3 loop spans 16 amino acids. Trimming pared 5 bases from V and 2 bases from J, leaving 17 bases between.

By share of the sample, this clonotype is medium-sized. CDR3 loop: CSVRDRPQNYEQYF. In nucleotides, the CDR3 is TGCAGCGTCCGGGACAGGCCCCAAAATTACGAGCAGTACTTC. This rearrangement joins TRBV29-1 to TRBJ2-7, with 8 positions matching TRBD1. Trimming removed 6 bases from V and 4 bases from J; junction bases left unmatched: 11. Germline CDR1 is SQVTM and CDR2 is ANQGSEA. This CDR3 region has 14 residues.

In its sample, this clonotype is medium-sized. The genes are TRBV2 and TRBJ2-1; TRBD1 matches 9 bases. The CDR3 is 14 residues long. Germline CDR1 and CDR2: SNHLY and FYNNEI. With V trimmed by 6 bases and J by 8 bases, 8 bases remained unmatched. The CDR3 coding sequence is TGTGCCAGCAGCTGGGACAGGGCGGGCGATGAGCAGTTCTTC. Residues: CASSWDRAGDEQFF.

This clonotype came up many times. The J gene is TRBJ2-7, the V gene TRBV4-2, with 8 bases aligning to TRBD2. The CDR3 has 16 amino acids. The V and J ends lost 1 base and 4 bases, in that order; junction bases with no gene match: 9. Germline assignment: CDR1 LGHNA and CDR2 YNFKEQ. This CDR3 is CASSQVSSGRRYEQYF. For the CDR3, the DNA is TGTGCCAGCAGCCAAGTCTCAAGCGGGAGAAGGTACGAGCAGTACTTC.

This clonotype was seen once. Relative to the germline gene, one junction end is altered; a read error may explain this. V and J are TRBV6-2 or TRBV6-3 and TRBJ2-7, with D possibly being TRBD1 or TRBD2 (5 bases each). Germline assignment: CDR1 MNHEY and CDR2 SVGEGT. There are 13 residues in the CDR3. The CDR3 region has the DNA TGTGCCAGCAGTCGAGACAGCGGCTACGAGCGGTACTTC. Its protein product is CASSRDSGYERYF.

By proportion, this clonotype is medium-sized (0.01 to 0.1%). The J gene is TRBJ2-2, the V gene TRBV7-8; TRBD1 matches at 8 bases. CDR3 length equals 16 residues. Germline CDR1 reads SGHVS; CDR2 reads FQNEAQ. After removal of 8 bases from V and 1 base from J, the junction contained 9 bases not matched to a gene. Here the CDR3 reads CASLPIGQGNTGELFF. CDR3 in DNA: TGTGCCAGCCTACCCATTGGACAGGGGAACACCGGGGAGCTGTTTTTT.

This clonotype was counted many times. DNA for the CDR3: TGCAGCGTTGCGGCGGGATTTGGACTCGCGAACACCGGGGAGCTGTTTTTT. Amino acids: CSVAAGFGLANTGELFF. The rearrangement links TRBV29-1 to TRBJ2-2, with D possibly being TRBD2 (6 bases). V was cut by 4 bases and J by 0 bases, with 18 bases left in between. The germline CDR1 and CDR2 sequences are SQVTM and ANQGSEA. The CDR3 sequence is 17 residues long.